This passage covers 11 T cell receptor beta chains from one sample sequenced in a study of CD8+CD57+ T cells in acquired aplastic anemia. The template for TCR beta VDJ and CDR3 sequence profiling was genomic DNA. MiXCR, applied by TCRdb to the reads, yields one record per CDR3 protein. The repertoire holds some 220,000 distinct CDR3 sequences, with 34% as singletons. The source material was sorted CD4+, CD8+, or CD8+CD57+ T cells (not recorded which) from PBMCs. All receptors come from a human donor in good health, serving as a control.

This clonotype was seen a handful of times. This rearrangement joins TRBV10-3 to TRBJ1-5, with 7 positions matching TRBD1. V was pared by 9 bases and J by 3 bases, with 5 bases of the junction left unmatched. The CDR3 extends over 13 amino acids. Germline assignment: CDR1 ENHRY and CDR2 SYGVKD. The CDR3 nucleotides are TGTGCCATAGGGGGCAGGTACAATCAGCCCCAGCATTTT. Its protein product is CAIGGRYNQPQHF.

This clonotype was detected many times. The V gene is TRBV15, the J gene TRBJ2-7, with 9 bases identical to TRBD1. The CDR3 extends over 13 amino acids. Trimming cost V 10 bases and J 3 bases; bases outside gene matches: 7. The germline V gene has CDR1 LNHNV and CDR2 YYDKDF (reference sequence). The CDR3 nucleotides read TGTGCCAAGCAACCGGGACAGGGCTACGAGCAGTACTTC. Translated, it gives CAKQPGQGYEQYF.

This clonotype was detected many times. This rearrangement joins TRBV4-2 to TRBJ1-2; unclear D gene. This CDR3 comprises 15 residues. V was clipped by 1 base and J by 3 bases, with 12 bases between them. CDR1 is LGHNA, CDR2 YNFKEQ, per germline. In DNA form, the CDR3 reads TGTGCCAGCAGCCAAGGACCCTCGGCTGACTATGGCTACACCTTC. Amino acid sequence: CASSQGPSADYGYTF.

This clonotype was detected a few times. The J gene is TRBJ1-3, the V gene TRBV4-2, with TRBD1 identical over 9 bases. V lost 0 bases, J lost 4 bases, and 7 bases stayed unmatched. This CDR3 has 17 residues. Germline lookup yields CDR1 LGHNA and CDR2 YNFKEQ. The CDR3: CASSQELTGGNGNTIYF. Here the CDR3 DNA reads TGTGCCAGCAGCCAAGAATTGACAGGGGGGAACGGAAACACCATATATTTT.

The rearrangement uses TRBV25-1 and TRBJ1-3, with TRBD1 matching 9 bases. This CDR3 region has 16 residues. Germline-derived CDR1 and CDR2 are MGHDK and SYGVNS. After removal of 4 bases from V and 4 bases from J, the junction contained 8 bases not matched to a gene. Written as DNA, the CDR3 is TGTGCCAGCAGTGCACCGGGGACAGGGATCGGAAACACCATATATTTT. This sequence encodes CASSAPGTGIGNTIYF.

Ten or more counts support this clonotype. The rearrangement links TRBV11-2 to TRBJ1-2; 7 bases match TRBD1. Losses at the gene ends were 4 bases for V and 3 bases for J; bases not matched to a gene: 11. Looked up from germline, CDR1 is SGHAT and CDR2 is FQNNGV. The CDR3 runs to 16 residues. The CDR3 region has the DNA TGTGCCAGCAGCTCTATAGGAGGGGGCCTTGACTATGGCTACACCTTC. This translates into CASSSIGGGLDYGYTF.

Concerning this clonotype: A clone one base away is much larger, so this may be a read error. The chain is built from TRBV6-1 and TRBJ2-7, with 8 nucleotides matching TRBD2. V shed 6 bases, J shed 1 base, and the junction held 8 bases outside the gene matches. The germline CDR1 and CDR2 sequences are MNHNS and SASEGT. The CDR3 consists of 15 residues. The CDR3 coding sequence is TGTGCCAGCAGCGATAGCGGGACTAGATCCTACGAGCAGTACTTC. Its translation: CASSDSGTRSYEQYF.

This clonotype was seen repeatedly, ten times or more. CDR3 sequence reads: CATSRDQTNEKLFF. CDR3 coding DNA: TGTGCCACCAGCAGAGATCAGACTAATGAAAAACTGTTTTTT. The gene calls are TRBV15 and TRBJ1-4; D is undetermined. The CDR3 is made up of 14 amino acids. Trimming stripped 0 bases from V and 2 bases from J, with 4 bases between. Germline assignment: CDR1 LNHNV and CDR2 YYDKDF (reference sequence).

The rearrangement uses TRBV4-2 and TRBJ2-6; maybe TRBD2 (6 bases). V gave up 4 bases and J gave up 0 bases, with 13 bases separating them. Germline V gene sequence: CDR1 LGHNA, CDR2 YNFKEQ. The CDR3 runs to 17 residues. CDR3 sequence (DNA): TGTGCCAGCAGCCCCGCCGCGGGGAGCTCTGGGGCCAACGTCCTGACTTTC. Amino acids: CASSPAAGSSGANVLTF.

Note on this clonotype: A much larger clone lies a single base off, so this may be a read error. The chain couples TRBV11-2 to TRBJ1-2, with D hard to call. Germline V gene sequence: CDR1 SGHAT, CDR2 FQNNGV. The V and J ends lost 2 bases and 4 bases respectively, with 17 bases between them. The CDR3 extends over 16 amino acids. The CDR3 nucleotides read TGTGCCAGCAGCTTAAGAAGGACGCGTAATGTCTATGGCTACACCTTC. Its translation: CASSLRRTRNVYGYTF.

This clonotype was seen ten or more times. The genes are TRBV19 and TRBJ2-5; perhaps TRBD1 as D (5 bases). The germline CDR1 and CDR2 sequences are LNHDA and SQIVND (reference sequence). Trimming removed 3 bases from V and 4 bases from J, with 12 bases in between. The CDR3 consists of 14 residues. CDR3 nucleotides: TGTGCCAGTAGTATCGAAGGGGTTCGAGAGACCCAGTACTTC. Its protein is CASSIEGVRETQYF.